The rows below give T cell receptor beta chains drawn from one sample of a study of cytomegalovirus exposure and HLA in healthy donors. Data came from immunoSEQ multiplex PCR; TCRdb stores just in-frame clones and leaves some out. The repertoire holds fewer than 200,000 clones, with roughly 80% as singletons. The sequenced material came from PBMCs. The receptors come from a woman in her forties or fifties in good health and CMV-seropositive. Each CDR3 is given with its conserved first and last residue. The D gene is left open where the match is weak. Not every row has a clone size; where given, it reads once, few, many or a size class.

>NA|NA|TRBJ2-3|TRBV5-1
TGCGCCAGCAGCTGGGGGACTGCCACAGATACGCAGTATTTT
CASSWGTATDTQYF
>NA|TRBD2|TRBJ2-1|TRBV11-2
TGTGCCAGCGGGGTGGAGCGGGGGAATGAGCAGTTCTTC
CASGVERGNEQFF
>NA|TRBD1|TRBJ1-5|TRBV6-6
TGTGCCACCTCAGAATTACCCCCCGGGACAGGGATCCCCCAGCATTTT
CATSELPPGTGIPQHF
>NA|NA|TRBJ2-1|TRBV7-2
TGTGCCATTGGCCCCGGGGGCTACAATGAGCAGTTCTTC
CAIGPGGYNEQFF
>NA|NA|TRBJ1-1|TRBV27
TGTGCCAGCAGTTCACAGGGTGACGTGAACACTGAAGCTTTCTTT
CASSSQGDVNTEAFF
>NA|NA|TRBJ2-2|TRBV9
TGTGCCAGCAGCTCGACTTTCACCGGGGAGCTGTTTTTT
CASSSTFTGELFF
>NA|NA|TRBJ2-7|TRBV7-8
TGTGCCAGCAGCTTAGACGGGGACGAGCAGTACTTC
CASSLDGDEQYF
>NA|TRBD1|TRBJ1-5|TRBV7-9
TGTTCCAGCAGCCTAGACAGGGGGGATCAGCCCCAGCATTTT
CSSSLDRGDQPQHF
>NA|TRBD1|TRBJ2-4|TRBV5-1
TGCGCCAGACGACCCGGACAGGGGGCCTATAGGAACATTCAGTACTTC
CARRPGQGAYRNIQYF
>few|NA|TRBJ1-1|TRBV10-2
TGCGCCAGCAGTGTACTACAGAACACTGAAGCTTTCTTT
CASSVLQNTEAFF
>NA|NA|TRBJ2-6|TRBV7-2
TGTGCCAGCCAGTCGGGTATACAACTGGCTGGGGCCAACGTCCTGACTTTC
CASQSGIQLAGANVLTF